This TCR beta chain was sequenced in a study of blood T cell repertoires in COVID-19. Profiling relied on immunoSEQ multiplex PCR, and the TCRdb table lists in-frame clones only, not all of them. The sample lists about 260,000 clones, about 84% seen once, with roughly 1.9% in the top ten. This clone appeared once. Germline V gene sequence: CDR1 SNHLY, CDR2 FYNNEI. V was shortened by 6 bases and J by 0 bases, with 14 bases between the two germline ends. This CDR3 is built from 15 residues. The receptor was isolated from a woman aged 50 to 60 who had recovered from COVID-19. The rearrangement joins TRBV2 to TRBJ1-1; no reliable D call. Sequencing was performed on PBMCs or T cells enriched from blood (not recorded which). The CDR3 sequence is CASRPLEGLNTEAFF. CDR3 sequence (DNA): TGTGCCAGCAGGCCCCTCGAGGGATTGAACACTGAAGCTTTCTTT.